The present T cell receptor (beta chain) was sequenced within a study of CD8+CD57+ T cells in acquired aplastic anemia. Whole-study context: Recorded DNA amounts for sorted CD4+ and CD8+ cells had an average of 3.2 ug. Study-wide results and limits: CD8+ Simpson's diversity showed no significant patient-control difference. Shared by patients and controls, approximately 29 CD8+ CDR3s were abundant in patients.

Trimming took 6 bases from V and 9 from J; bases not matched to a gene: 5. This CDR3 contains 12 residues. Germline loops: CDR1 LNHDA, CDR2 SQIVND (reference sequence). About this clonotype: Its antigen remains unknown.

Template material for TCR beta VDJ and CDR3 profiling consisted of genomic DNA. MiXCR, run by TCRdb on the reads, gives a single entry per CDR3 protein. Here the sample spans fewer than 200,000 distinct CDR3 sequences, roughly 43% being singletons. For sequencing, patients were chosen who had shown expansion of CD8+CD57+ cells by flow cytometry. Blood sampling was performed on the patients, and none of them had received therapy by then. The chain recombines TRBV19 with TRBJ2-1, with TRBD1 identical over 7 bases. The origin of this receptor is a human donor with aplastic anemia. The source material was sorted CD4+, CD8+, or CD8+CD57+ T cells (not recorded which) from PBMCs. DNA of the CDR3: TGTGCCAGTAGACAGGGGAACGGTGAGCAGTTCTTC. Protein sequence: CASRQGNGEQFF.